This T cell receptor (beta chain) was sequenced in a study of lymphopenia after photon versus proton radiotherapy (dated by TCRdb to between 2018 and 2021). About the investigation overall: The immunological effects of photon versus proton radiation therapy were compared in patients with gastrointestinal tumors who developed high-grade lymphopenia. The goal of the study was to describe how the two radiation modalities differ in their effects on the immune system. A cohort of some 21 patients with gastrointestinal tumors who received either photon or proton therapy and subsequently developed lymphopenia was included.

Trimming costs V 3 bases and J 5 bases, and their ends lie 12 bases apart. The CDR3 has 14 amino acids, counting the end cysteine and phenylalanine. The DNA shown is the 42-base CDR3, in frame from base 1. CDR1 and CDR2, looked up from the germline V gene, are SGHAT and FQNNGV. This clone has just a few counts. Its binding antigen is unknown. No quality values exist for individual bases; no much larger clone is one base distant. Libraries were made using the immunoSEQ multiplex PCR assay. T cell repertoires were profiled by deep sequencing of rearranged TCR beta loci, alongside multiparametric flow cytometry. Entries here come from immuneACCESS through TCRdb and include only in-frame sequences with V and J called. Some clones fail to appear in such tables; in the studies checked, an unresolved V gene covers under half of the shortfall, and the cause of the remainder is unknown. The sample includes tens of thousands of clones, with roughly four fifths observed a single time. The ten most abundant clones make up roughly 25% of the sample.

Summary of the overall study and its limitations: The survival association was examined only in patients who died, and the authors described better survival with proton therapy as a possibility, not as a demonstrated result. Across the cohort, an inverse correlation was found between a larger post-nadir drop in TCR diversity and overall survival time among patients who died. During treatment, patients who received proton therapy stayed relatively stable, whereas patients who received photon therapy lost naive T cells and TCR diversity and gained effector/memory populations. Once the lymphocyte count had reached its nadir, the repertoires of photon-treated patients showed oligoclonal expansion, particularly of CD8+ Temra cells, and this expansion drove the decline in diversity.

The chain joins TRBV11-2 to TRBJ2-3, with the D gene too uncertain to name. The receptor comes from a woman in her seventies with pancreatic cancer. The material sequenced was peripheral blood, taken from a patient treated with proton-based radiotherapy. The CDR3 region reads CASSFSIGLDTQYF. Read as DNA, the sequence is TGTGCCAGCAGCTTCTCGATAGGGTTAGATACGCAGTATTTT.